The rows below give T cell receptor beta chains drawn from one sample of a study of blood T cell repertoires in COVID-19. Libraries were prepared by immunoSEQ multiplex PCR; TCRdb keeps only in-frame clonotypes and omits some of them. The sample records tens of thousands of clones, 74% being singletons. Sample: peripheral blood. The receptors stem from a woman aged 80 or older with acute or convalescent COVID-19. CDR3s include the opening cysteine and the closing phenylalanine or tryptophan. D genes are given only for firm matches. The size field is filled for only some rows; it gives once, few, many or a size class.

d_call j_call clone_size v_call cdr3_aa cdr3_nt
- TRBJ2-3 - TRBV10-3 CAISALTDTQYF TGTGCCATCAGTGCCTTAACAGATACGCAGTATTTT
TRBD1 TRBJ2-7 - TRBV7-3 CASRSTPGQGTNEQYF TGTGCCAGCAGATCTACACCGGGACAGGGTACGAACGAGCAGTACTTC
TRBD1 TRBJ1-1 - TRBV11-2 CASSADRRVFAFF TGTGCCAGCAGCGCGGACAGGAGGGTGTTTGCTTTCTTT
TRBD1 TRBJ1-2 few TRBV19 CASSPDRGRGYGYTF TGTGCCAGTAGCCCCGACAGGGGGCGCGGCTATGGCTACACCTTC
TRBD1 TRBJ2-1 - TRBV24-1 CATSDFTRTGINNEQFF TGTGCCACCAGTGATTTTACCCGGACAGGGATCAACAATGAGCAGTTCTTC
TRBD2 TRBJ2-7 - TRBV6-1 CASSEAPGLAYEQYF TGTGCCAGCAGTGAAGCCCCGGGACTAGCCTACGAGCAGTACTTC
TRBD1 TRBJ2-1 - TRBV28 CASSAGQEYNEQFF TGTGCCAGCAGTGCGGGACAGGAATACAATGAGCAGTTCTTC
TRBD1 TRBJ1-4 - TRBV7-9 CASSPGDRGLSSEKLFF TGTGCCAGCAGCCCTGGGGACAGGGGGCTCAGTAGTGAAAAACTGTTTTTT
- TRBJ2-1 - TRBV18 CASSPTDSPGGEQFF TGTGCCAGCTCACCTACGGACAGTCCGGGAGGTGAGCAGTTCTTC
- TRBJ1-5 few TRBV12-5 CASGLDRVQPQHF TGTGCTAGTGGTTTGGACAGGGTTCAGCCCCAGCATTTT
- TRBJ2-5 medium-sized TRBV6-6 CASSYSSEGSQETQYF TGTGCCAGCAGTTACTCCAGCGAGGGCAGCCAAGAGACCCAGTACTTC
TRBD2 TRBJ2-7 - TRBV14 CASSPPGAGVYEQYF TGTGCCAGCAGCCCGCCCGGAGCGGGAGTCTACGAGCAGTACTTC
TRBD1 TRBJ1-6 - TRBV27 CASTRQRGLNSPLHF TGTGCCAGCACCCGCCAAAGGGGGCTGAATTCACCCCTCCACTTT
TRBD2 TRBJ2-3 - TRBV5-1 CASSPSGRAGADTQYF TGCGCCAGCAGCCCTAGCGGGAGGGCCGGGGCAGATACGCAGTATTTT
- TRBJ2-2 once TRBV11-2 CASNMKPRGSGTGELFF TGTGCCAGCAACATGAAGCCTAGGGGGAGTGGCACCGGGGAGCTGTTTTTT
- TRBJ2-6 - TRBV11-2 CASSLDTGLRGANVLTF TGTGCCAGCAGCTTAGATACCGGGTTACGGGGGGCCAACGTCCTGACTTTC
TRBD1 TRBJ2-7 - TRBV29-1 CSVRTGGAYEQYF TGCAGCGTGAGGACAGGGGGCGCCTACGAGCAGTACTTC
- TRBJ2-7 - TRBV29-1 CSVARLNEQYF TGCAGCGTTGCCCGGTTGAACGAGCAGTACTTC
- TRBJ2-2 - TRBV5-1 CASSEQNTGELFF TGCGCCAGCAGTGAACAGAACACCGGGGAGCTGTTTTTT
- TRBJ2-7 once TRBV9 CASSVEYSYEQYF TGTGCCAGCAGCGTAGAATATTCCTACGAGCAGTACTTC
TRBD1 TRBJ1-2 - TRBV9 CASSWRGQGAKWKGYTF TGTGCCAGCAGCTGGCGGGGACAGGGGGCGAAGTGGAAAGGCTACACCTTC
- TRBJ2-7 - TRBV9 CASSVAPELHEQYF TGTGCCAGCAGCGTAGCCCCGGAGCTCCACGAGCAGTACTTC
- TRBJ2-7 - TRBV7-2 CASSLDGGGSSYEQYF TGTGCCAGCAGCTTAGATGGGGGAGGCTCGTCCTACGAGCAGTACTTC
TRBD2 TRBJ2-5 - TRBV9 CASSVEPSGVPTGETQYF TGTGCCAGCAGCGTAGAGCCTAGCGGGGTTCCAACGGGAGAGACCCAGTACTTC
TRBD2 TRBJ2-3 - TRBV4-3 CASSLTGTSGTDTQYF TGCGCCAGCAGCCTAACCGGGACTAGCGGCACAGATACGCAGTATTTT
- TRBJ1-1 - TRBV7-9 CASSLVPVRTEAFF TGTGCCAGCAGCTTAGTACCGGTACGCACTGAAGCTTTCTTT
- TRBJ2-1 few TRBV5-1 CASSSLADNEQFF TGCGCCAGCAGCTCACTAGCAGACAATGAGCAGTTCTTC
TRBD2 TRBJ2-1 - TRBV9 CASSVEPLLAGYYNEQFF TGTGCCAGCAGCGTAGAACCCCTCCTAGCGGGATACTACAATGAGCAGTTCTTC
- TRBJ1-2 - TRBV5-4 CASRSGQSGYTF TGTGCCAGCAGGTCCGGACAGTCTGGCTACACCTTC
- TRBJ2-1 few TRBV30 CAWKRLAGPLANEQFF TGTGCCTGGAAAAGGCTGGCGGGGCCCCTGGCCAATGAGCAGTTCTTC
- TRBJ1-4 once TRBV6-2/TRBV6-3 CASSFYSGVEKLFF TGTGCCAGCAGTTTTTACAGCGGTGTGGAAAAACTGTTTTTT
TRBD2 TRBJ2-3 - TRBV28 CASSSRAGSTDTQYF TGTGCCAGCAGTTCAAGAGCGGGATCCACAGATACGCAGTATTTT
TRBD1 TRBJ2-7 few TRBV27 CASSQAGTGGQQYF TGTGCCAGCAGCCAGGCCGGGACAGGGGGACAGCAGTACTTC
TRBD1 TRBJ2-1 - TRBV7-8 CASTSGTGFYNEQFF TGTGCCAGCACCTCTGGGACAGGGTTCTACAATGAGCAGTTCTTC
TRBD1 TRBJ2-5 - TRBV19 CASSARTGGLETQYF TGTGCCAGTAGTGCCCGGACAGGGGGCTTGGAGACCCAGTACTTC
- TRBJ2-5 - TRBV15 CATSRDLGRGETQYF TGTGCCACCAGCAGAGATCTCGGCCGGGGAGAGACCCAGTACTTC
- TRBJ2-1 once TRBV12-3/TRBV12-4 CASSRTNDEQFF TGTGCCAGCAGCCGGACTAACGATGAGCAGTTCTTC
TRBD2 TRBJ2-1 - TRBV28 CASWTSGYNEQFF TGTGCCAGCTGGACTAGCGGCTACAATGAGCAGTTCTTC
- TRBJ1-2 - TRBV6-5 CASEGHFNYGYTF TGTGCCAGCGAGGGACACTTTAACTATGGCTACACCTTC
TRBD1 TRBJ2-5 - TRBV11-3 CASSLGQGETQYF TGTGCCAGCAGCCTGGGACAGGGAGAGACCCAGTACTTC
- TRBJ2-7 - TRBV6-5 CASSYDIESYEQYF TGTGCCAGCAGCTACGACATAGAGTCCTACGAGCAGTACTTC
TRBD1 TRBJ2-3 - TRBV24-1 CATSDRGQGGGTDTQYF TGTGCCACCAGTGATCGAGGACAGGGGGGCGGGACAGATACGCAGTATTTT
TRBD2 TRBJ2-2 - TRBV24-1 CATRDSGLAGNTGELFF TGTGCCACCAGGGACTCGGGTCTAGCGGGGAACACCGGGGAGCTGTTTTTT
TRBD1 TRBJ1-1 once TRBV28 CASSARQGRAFF TGTGCCAGCAGCGCAAGACAGGGTAGAGCTTTCTTT
TRBD1 TRBJ1-4 - TRBV19 CASSGTATNEKLFF TGTGCCAGCTCCGGGACAGCAACTAATGAAAAACTGTTTTTT
- TRBJ1-1 - TRBV10-3 CAISVDRVNTEAFF TGTGCCATCAGTGTAGACAGAGTGAACACTGAAGCTTTCTTT
- TRBJ1-5 once TRBV6-1 CASSEGRGQPQHF TGTGCCAGCAGTGAAGGAAGGGGCCAGCCCCAGCATTTT
TRBD1 TRBJ1-5 many TRBV19 CASSNPDRGWGEDQPQHF TGTGCCAGTAGTAATCCGGACAGGGGATGGGGTGAAGATCAGCCCCAGCATTTT
TRBD1 TRBJ1-2 - TRBV30 CAWSGDRGDGYTF TGTGCCTGGAGTGGGGACAGGGGTGATGGCTACACCTTC
TRBD2 TRBJ2-1 once TRBV10-1 CASSVGTSGRDNEQFF TGCGCCAGCAGTGTAGGGACTAGCGGGAGGGACAATGAGCAGTTCTTC